The 32 T cell receptor beta chains below all came from one sample that was sequenced in a study of neurological immune-mediated disorders. TCRdb re-called the 5' RACE reads through MiXCR, storing one row per CDR3 protein. The sample includes 45,000 to 70,000 distinct CDR3 sequences, approximately 4.4% of them seen just once. Sequencing was performed on PBMCs. The receptors stem from a man in his forties or fifties with multiple sclerosis.

This clonotype was recorded at least ten times. The chain couples TRBV9 to TRBJ2-4, with TRBD2 identical over 10 bases. V gave up 1 base and J gave up 5 bases; unmatched junction bases: 6. This CDR3 spans 16 amino acids. Germline V lookup: CDR1 SGDLS, CDR2 YYNGEE. The CDR3 loop is CASSVLAGATQNIQYF. CDR3 in DNA: TGTGCCAGCAGCGTACTAGCGGGAGCTACACAAAACATTCAGTACTTC.

This chain links TRBV20-1 with TRBJ2-7, with 8 bases aligning to TRBD2. The CDR3 covers 14 residues. The germline gives CDR1 DFQATT, CDR2 SNEGSKA (reference sequence). With V trimmed by 3 bases and J by 3 bases, 7 bases remained unmatched. The CDR3 reads CSAREASGYYEQYF. The CDR3 nucleotides are TGCAGTGCTAGGGAGGCTAGCGGGTACTACGAGCAGTACTTC.

This clonotype was observed at least ten times. This chain joins TRBV3-1 and TRBJ1-4; D remains unclear. The CDR3 runs 16 residues. Trimming cost V 3 bases and J 0 bases, with 11 bases left between them. The germline gives CDR1 LGHDT, CDR2 YNNKEL (reference sequence). CDR3 sequence reads: CASSQGGSPTNEKLFF. For the CDR3, the DNA is TGTGCCAGCAGCCAGGGAGGATCCCCAACTAATGAAAAACTGTTTTTT.

There are many counts of this clonotype. V gene TRBV5-5 combines with J gene TRBJ2-7; D is ambiguous. Trimming took off 2 bases at V and 6 bases at J, with 6 bases between the two ends. The germline V gene has CDR1 SGHKS and CDR2 YYEKEE (reference sequence). The CDR3 has 11 residues. CDR3 in DNA: TGTGCCAGCAGCTTCGATGGCGAGCAGTACTTC. This codes for CASSFDGEQYF. Variable domain in full (rest from reference TRBV5-5 and TRBJ2-7): DAGVTQSPTHLIKTRGQQVTLRCSPISGHKSVSWYQQVLGQGPQFIFQYYEKEERGRGNFPDRFSARQFPNYSSELNVNALLLGDSALYLCASSFDGEQYFGPGTRLTVT.

The table lists this clonotype with a few counts. This chain's CDR3 is CASSQDLIVKEQYF. The CDR3 bases are TGCGCCAGCAGCCAAGATTTAATAGTCAAAGAGCAGTACTTC. The V and J genes are TRBV4-1 and TRBJ2-7; D gene uncertain. V was pared by 0 bases and J by 7 bases, with 13 bases between. Germline V CDR1 and CDR2: MGHRA, YSYEKL. The length of the CDR3 is 14 residues.

The chain carries TRBV12-3 or TRBV12-4 and TRBJ1-6; 7 bases are shared with TRBD1. CDR3 length: 15 residues. The trim removed 6 bases at V and 8 bases at J, leaving 10 bases unmatched. The CDR3 protein is CASSPQGGIHSPLHF. The CDR3 DNA sequence: TGTGCCAGCAGCCCCCAGGGGGGAATCCATTCACCCCTCCACTTT.

This clonotype was observed a handful of times. The chain combines TRBV5-1 with TRBJ1-1, with D perhaps matching TRBD1 (6 bases). V gave up 2 bases and J gave up 5 bases, with 16 bases separating them. CDR1 and CDR2 (germline): SGHRS, YFSETQ. The length of the CDR3 is 15 residues. The CDR3 protein is CASSFWGGLGTEAFF. DNA for the CDR3: TGCGCCAGCAGCTTTTGGGGGGGGCTAGGTACTGAAGCTTTCTTT. Full variable domain (rest looked up from reference TRBV5-1 and TRBJ1-1): KAGVTQTPRYLIKTRGQQVTLSCSPISGHRSVSWYQQTPGQGLQFLFEYFSETQRNKGNFPGRFSGRQFSNSRSEMNVSTLELGDSALYLCASSFWGGLGTEAFFGQGTRLTVV.

This clonotype was found many times. The genes are TRBV20-1 and TRBJ2-1; weak D call: TRBD1 (6 bases). Deletions cut 1 base from V and 4 bases from J, with 11 bases between. Germline V gene sequence: CDR1 DFQATT, CDR2 SNEGSKA (reference sequence). CDR3 length equals 14 residues. The DNA of the CDR3 is TGCAGTGCTAGAGGATGGGGGCCATACAATGAGCAGTTCTTC. Protein sequence: CSARGWGPYNEQFF.

This clonotype was detected ten times or more. This chain connects TRBV4-1 to TRBJ2-7; 8 bases fit TRBD2. The CDR3 consists of 15 residues. The germline CDR1 and CDR2 sequences are MGHRA and YSYEKL. The ends lost 3 bases at V and 0 bases at J; junction bases unmatched: 4. The CDR3 DNA sequence: TGCGCCAGCAGCCAGACTAGCGAGCCCTCCTACGAGCAGTACTTC. Its protein product is CASSQTSEPSYEQYF.

This clonotype was detected many times. The V gene is TRBV28, the J gene TRBJ2-3, with 13 bases fitting TRBD2. Germline CDR1 is MDHEN and CDR2 is SYDVKM. With 4 bases clipped from V and 2 bases from J, the junction kept 6 bases outside the gene matches. The CDR3 is 17 amino acids. The CDR3 here is CASSSGTSGTYTDTQYF. The CDR3 bases are TGTGCCAGCAGTTCCGGGACTAGCGGGACCTACACAGATACGCAGTATTTT.

This clonotype was counted at least ten times. The chain has TRBV29-1 and TRBJ2-1; D unresolved. The length of the CDR3 is 10 residues. V lost 4 bases to trimming and J lost 9 bases, with 7 bases between them. Germline V gives CDR1 SQVTM, CDR2 ANQGSEA. The CDR3 region is CSVVRGEQFF. The CDR3 DNA sequence: TGCAGCGTTGTCCGAGGTGAGCAGTTCTTC.

In its sample, this clonotype was seen many times. The chain has TRBV6-5 and TRBJ2-5; 7 positions match TRBD2. The germline CDR1 and CDR2 sequences are MNHEY and SVGAGI. The trim removed 6 bases at V and 0 bases at J, leaving 10 bases unmatched. The CDR3 extends over 16 amino acids. CDR3 amino acids: CASSDQSGAYQETQYF. CDR3 DNA: TGTGCCAGCAGCGATCAAAGCGGGGCGTACCAAGAGACCCAGTACTTC.

In its sample, this clonotype was seen many times. This chain links TRBV28 with TRBJ1-1; a weak D match, TRBD1 (6 bases). CDR3 size: 16 residues. V gave up 6 bases and J gave up 0 bases, with 17 bases separating them. Per the germline V gene, CDR1 is MDHEN and CDR2 is SYDVKM. For the CDR3, the DNA is TGTGCCAGCAGGCGTACGGTGGGGGCCATGAACACTGAAGCTTTCTTT. Amino acids: CASRRTVGAMNTEAFF.

This clonotype was detected ten times or more. The rearrangement links TRBV7-2 to TRBJ1-1; D is unclear. Germline CDR1 SGHTA, CDR2 FQGNSA. The CDR3 is made up of 13 amino acids. V shed 2 bases and J shed 2 bases, with 6 bases lying between them. CDR3 DNA: TGTGCCAGCAGCTTACTCGAAAACACTGAAGCTTTCTTT. Translation gives CASSLLENTEAFF.

The table lists this clonotype with many counts. This chain joins TRBV7-8 and TRBJ2-1, with 8 bases aligning to TRBD1. The CDR3 is made up of 14 amino acids. The V gene end was trimmed by 5 bases and the J gene end by 6 bases; junction bases not matched to a gene: 6. Per the germline V gene, CDR1 is SGHVS and CDR2 is FQNEAQ. CDR3 in amino acids: CASSLDRVGNEQFF. The CDR3 nucleotides read TGTGCCAGCAGCCTGGACAGGGTTGGCAATGAGCAGTTCTTC.

This clonotype was counted at least ten times. The J gene is TRBJ2-5, the V gene TRBV5-1, with D maybe TRBD2 (5 bases). This CDR3 comprises 14 residues. V lost 1 base, J lost 5 bases, and 12 bases lay in between. Germline V gene lookup returns CDR1 SGHRS and CDR2 YFSETQ. The CDR3 is CASSLSGMGETQYF. The CDR3 DNA follows: TGCGCCAGCAGCTTGTCGGGGATGGGGGAGACCCAGTACTTC. Full variable domain (outside the CDR3, taken from reference TRBV5-1 and TRBJ2-5): KAGVTQTPRYLIKTRGQQVTLSCSPISGHRSVSWYQQTPGQGLQFLFEYFSETQRNKGNFPGRFSGRQFSNSRSEMNVSTLELGDSALYLCASSLSGMGETQYFGPGTRLLVL.

This clonotype was counted between two and nine times. No conserved phenylalanine or tryptophan ends this CDR3, so it is likely a read error. The chain links TRBV29-1 to TRBJ2-3; D is uncertain. Germline values: CDR1 SQVTM, CDR2 ANQGSEA. V shed 7 bases and J shed 0 bases, with 11 bases lying between them. The CDR3 length is 13 residues. CDR3 residues: CSAGRLSTDTQYN. CDR3 DNA sequence: TGCAGCGCAGGACGGTTAAGCACAGATACGCAGTATAAT.

This clonotype was observed at least ten times. The CDR3 nucleotides are TGTGCCAGCAGCCTAGGAAGGAATGAGCAGTTCTTC. It encodes CASSLGRNEQFF. The chain employs TRBV7-2 and TRBJ2-1, with D hard to call. Germline V lookup: CDR1 SGHTA, CDR2 FQGNSA. This CDR3 is 12 amino acids long. Trimming left V 5 bases short and J 7 bases short, with 9 bases between. Supplemented by reference TRBV7-2 and TRBJ2-1, the full variable domain reads GAGVSQSPSNKVTEKGKDVELRCDPISGHTALYWYRQSLGQGLEFLIYFQGNSAPDKSGLPSDRFSAERTGGSVSTLTIQRTQQEDSAVYLCASSLGRNEQFFGPGTRLTVL.

This clonotype was observed at least ten times. The V and J genes are TRBV12-3 or TRBV12-4 and TRBJ2-3, with D possibly matching TRBD2 (6 bases). The V end lost 3 bases, the J end lost 0 bases, and 10 bases lay between the germline ends. The CDR3 is 15 residues long. The DNA of the CDR3 is TGTGCCAGCAGTTTTACGGGAGACAGCACAGATACGCAGTATTTT. This sequence encodes CASSFTGDSTDTQYF.

This clonotype was detected ten times or more. V and J are TRBV27 and TRBJ2-1, with TRBD2 matching over 8 bases. The germline V gene has CDR1 MNHEY and CDR2 SMNVEV (reference sequence). The CDR3 totals 12 residues. With V trimmed by 6 bases and J by 12 bases, 7 bases remained unmatched. CDR3 sequence reads: CASRQREMVQFF. The DNA of the CDR3 is TGTGCCAGCAGACAGCGGGAGATGGTGCAGTTCTTC.

This clonotype was observed many times. The chain recombines TRBV18 with TRBJ2-3; the match to TRBD1 covers 7 bases. The CDR3 is made up of 13 amino acids. After removal of 6 bases from V and 6 bases from J, the junction contained 6 bases not matched to a gene. In germline, CDR1 is KGHSH, CDR2 LQKENI. The CDR3 nucleotides are TGTGCCAGCTCGCCTGGGACAGACGATACGCAGTATTTT. Its protein is CASSPGTDDTQYF.

This clonotype was seen many times. The chain links TRBV4-1 to TRBJ2-7, with D maybe TRBD1 (5 bases). This CDR3 has 14 amino acids. Germline values: CDR1 MGHRA, CDR2 YSYEKL. V was trimmed by 0 bases and J by 0 bases, leaving 6 bases between them. This CDR3 reads CASSQDDSSYEQYF. CDR3 DNA sequence: TGCGCCAGCAGCCAAGACGACAGCTCCTACGAGCAGTACTTC.

This clonotype was picked up many times. This chain connects TRBV6-2 or TRBV6-3 to TRBJ2-1, with D possibly called TRBD1 or TRBD2 (5 bases each). Germline CDR1 MNHEY, CDR2 SVGEGT. V was trimmed by 8 bases and J by 2 bases, leaving 13 bases between them. The CDR3 consists of 14 residues. CDR3 loop: CASHPRGTYNEQFF. The CDR3 coding sequence is TGTGCCAGCCACCCCCGGGGCACCTACAATGAGCAGTTCTTC.

The CDR3 loop is CSVTGGYGTDTQYF. The DNA of the CDR3 is TGCAGCGTTACCGGGGGCTATGGCACAGATACGCAGTATTTT. V is TRBV29-1 and J is TRBJ2-3; D assignment may be TRBD1 or TRBD2 (6 bases each). Germline-derived CDR1 and CDR2 are SQVTM and ANQGSEA. The CDR3 is made up of 14 amino acids. Deletions cut 5 bases from V and 1 base from J, with 13 bases between.

In this sample, this clonotype turned up a few times. The CDR3 spells CASSSTRTSGRQETQYF. For the CDR3, the DNA is TGTGCCAGCAGTTCCACCAGGACTAGCGGGAGGCAAGAGACCCAGTACTTC. V and J are TRBV6-5 and TRBJ2-5; 14 nucleotides align to TRBD2. The trim removed 4 bases at V and 2 bases at J, leaving 6 bases unmatched. This CDR3 contains 17 residues. Germline-derived CDR1 and CDR2 are MNHEY and SVGAGI.

In this sample, this clonotype turned up many times. The chain recombines TRBV5-1 with TRBJ1-5; D remains unclear. Germline V CDR1 and CDR2: SGHRS, YFSETQ. V lost 1 base and J lost 7, with 9 bases in between. This CDR3 comprises 13 residues. In nucleotides, the CDR3 is TGCGCCAGCAGCTTGACGGGTAAACAGCCCCAGCATTTT. Amino acid sequence: CASSLTGKQPQHF.

The table lists this clonotype with many counts. The V and J genes are TRBV7-9 and TRBJ1-1; TRBD1 matches at 8 bases. The V gene end was trimmed by 5 bases and the J gene end by 7 bases; junction bases not matched to a gene: 12. Germline V gives CDR1 SEHNR, CDR2 FQNEAQ (reference sequence). The CDR3 runs to 15 residues. In DNA, the CDR3 is TGTGCCAGCAGCCCCCTCTTAGACAGGGGATTTGAAGCTTTCTTT. Translating it yields CASSPLLDRGFEAFF.

This clonotype came up many times. The chain uses TRBV10-3 and TRBJ1-2, with D unresolved. This CDR3 comprises 12 residues. V lost 3 bases and J 6 bases, leaving 8 bases between the germline ends. CDR1 is ENHRY and CDR2 is SYGVKD in the germline V gene. The CDR3 DNA is TGTGCCATCAGTGATGTAGGGAATGGCTACACCTTC. Translated: CAISDVGNGYTF.

This clonotype was observed at least ten times. The chain joins TRBV9 to TRBJ2-1; D ambiguous. CDR1 and CDR2 (germline): SGDLS, YYNGEE. The CDR3 is made up of 16 amino acids. V lost 0 bases and J lost 0, with 10 bases in between. In DNA, the CDR3 is TGTGCCAGCAGCGTAGTAGCAGTGAGCTCCTACAATGAGCAGTTCTTC. This gives the protein CASSVVAVSSYNEQFF.

This clonotype came up many times. The chain couples TRBV24-1 to TRBJ2-3; D is possibly TRBD1 or TRBD2 (5 bases each). V lost 5 bases, J lost 1 base, and 12 bases lay in between. CDR1 and CDR2 (germline): KGHDR, SFDVKD. The CDR3 length is 15 residues. In nucleotides, the CDR3 is TGTGCCACCAGTGGGCCGGGACGAGGCACAGATACGCAGTATTTT. Protein: CATSGPGRGTDTQYF.

This clonotype was picked up many times. The chain carries TRBV7-3 and TRBJ2-3, with 8 bases that match TRBD2. Trimming cost V 5 bases and J 0 bases; bases outside gene matches: 7. Germline V gives CDR1 SGHTA, CDR2 FQGTGA. CDR3 size: 16 residues. The CDR3 DNA reads TGTGCCAGCAGCCAGGGGCCTAGCGGGAGCACAGATACGCAGTATTTT. Its protein is CASSQGPSGSTDTQYF.

This clonotype was detected ten times or more. The gene calls are TRBV20-1 and TRBJ2-7, with 8 bases matching TRBD1. The V gene's germline CDR1 is DFQATT and CDR2 SNEGSKA (reference sequence). The ends lost 4 bases at V and 3 bases at J; junction bases unmatched: 5. This CDR3 comprises 13 residues. The CDR3 bases are TGCAGTGCTATGACAGGGGTAGGCTACGAGCAGTACTTC. It codes for CSAMTGVGYEQYF.